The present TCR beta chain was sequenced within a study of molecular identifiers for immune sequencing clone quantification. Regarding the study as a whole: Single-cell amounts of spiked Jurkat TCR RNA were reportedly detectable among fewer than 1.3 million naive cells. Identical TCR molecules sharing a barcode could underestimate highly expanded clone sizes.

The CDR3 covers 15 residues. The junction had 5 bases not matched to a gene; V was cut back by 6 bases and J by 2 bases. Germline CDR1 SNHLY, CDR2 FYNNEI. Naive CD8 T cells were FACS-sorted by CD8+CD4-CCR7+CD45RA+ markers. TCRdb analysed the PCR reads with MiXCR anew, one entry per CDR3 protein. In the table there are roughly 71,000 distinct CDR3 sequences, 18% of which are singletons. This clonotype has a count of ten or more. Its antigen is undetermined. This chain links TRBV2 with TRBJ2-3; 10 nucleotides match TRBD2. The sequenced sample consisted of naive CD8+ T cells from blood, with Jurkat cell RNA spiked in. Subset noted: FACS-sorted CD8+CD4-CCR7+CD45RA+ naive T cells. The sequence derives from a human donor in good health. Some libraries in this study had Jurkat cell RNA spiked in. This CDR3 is CASRGTSEYTDTQYF. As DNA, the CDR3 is TGTGCCAGCAGAGGGACTAGCGAATACACAGATACGCAGTATTTT. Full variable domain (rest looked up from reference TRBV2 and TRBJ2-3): EPEVTQTPSHQVTQMGQEVILRCVPISNHLYFYWYRQILGQKVEFLVSFYNNEISEKSEIFDDQFSVERPDGSNFTLKIRSTKLEDSAMYFCASRGTSEYTDTQYFGPGTRLTVL.